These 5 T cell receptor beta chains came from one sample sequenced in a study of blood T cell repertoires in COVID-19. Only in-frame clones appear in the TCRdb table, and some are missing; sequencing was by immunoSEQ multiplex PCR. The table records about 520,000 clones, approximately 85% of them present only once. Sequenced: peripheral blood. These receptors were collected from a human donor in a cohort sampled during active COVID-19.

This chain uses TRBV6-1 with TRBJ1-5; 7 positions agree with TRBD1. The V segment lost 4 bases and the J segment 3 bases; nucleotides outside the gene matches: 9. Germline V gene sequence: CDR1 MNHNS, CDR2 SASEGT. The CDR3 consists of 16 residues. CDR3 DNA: TGTGCCAGCAGTGGCCGCGGACAGGCATACAATCAGCCCCAGCATTTT. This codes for CASSGRGQAYNQPQHF.

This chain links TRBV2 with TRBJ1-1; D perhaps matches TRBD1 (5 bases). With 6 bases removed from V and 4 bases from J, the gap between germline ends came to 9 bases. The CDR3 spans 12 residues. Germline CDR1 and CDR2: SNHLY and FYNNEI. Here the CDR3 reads CASREGPTEAFF. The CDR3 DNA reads TGTGCCAGCAGGGAGGGGCCCACTGAAGCTTTCTTT.

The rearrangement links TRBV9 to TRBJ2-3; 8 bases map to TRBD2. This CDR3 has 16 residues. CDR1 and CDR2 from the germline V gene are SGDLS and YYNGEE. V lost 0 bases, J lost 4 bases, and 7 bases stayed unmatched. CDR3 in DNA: TGTGCCAGCAGCGTAGTCACCGGGAGGGGCGCAGATACGCAGTATTTT. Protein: CASSVVTGRGADTQYF.

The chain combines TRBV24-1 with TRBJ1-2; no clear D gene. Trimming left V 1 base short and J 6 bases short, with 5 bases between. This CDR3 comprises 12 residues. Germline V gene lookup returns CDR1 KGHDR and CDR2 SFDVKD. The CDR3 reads CATSDFGNGYTF. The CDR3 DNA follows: TGTGCCACCAGTGATTTCGGGAATGGCTACACCTTC.

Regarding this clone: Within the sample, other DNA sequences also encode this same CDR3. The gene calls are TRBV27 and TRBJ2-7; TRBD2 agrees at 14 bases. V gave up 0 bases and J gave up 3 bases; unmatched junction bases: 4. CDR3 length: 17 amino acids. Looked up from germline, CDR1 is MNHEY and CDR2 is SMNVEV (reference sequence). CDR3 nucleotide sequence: TGTGCCAGCAGTTTATCTCCGGGACTAGCGGGAGACTACGAGCAGTACTTC. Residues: CASSLSPGLAGDYEQYF.